The following is a T cell receptor beta chain sequence with its context. Using immunoSEQ multiplex PCR, the repertoire was profiled, and TCRdb retains in-frame clones only, with some absent. The data hold roughly 100,000 clones, with 85% to 95% observed a single time. The sample comes from a study of T cell changes during pregnancy in multiple sclerosis. Germline loops: CDR1 SGHNT, CDR2 YYREEE (reference sequence). The CDR3 totals 14 residues. V was clipped by 4 bases and J by 8 bases; unmatched bases: 9. This receptor was identified in a female donor with multiple sclerosis, enrolled in a pregnancy study. The sequencing here drew on peripheral blood, taken after pregnancy. The chain couples TRBV5-4 to TRBJ2-3; 8 nucleotides line up with TRBD2. DNA of the CDR3: TGTGCCAGCAGCCCCGGGAGGGGGTTGGGTACGCAGTATTTT. It codes for CASSPGRGLGTQYF.